This T cell receptor beta chain was sequenced in a study of T cell responses to AZD1222 COVID-19 vaccine (dated by TCRdb to the early 2020s). For the study in its entirety: Because spike-specific TCR depth and breadth did not differ between the two schedules, AZD1222 recipients who got a second dose at roughly 4 weeks were pooled with those who got a second dose at roughly 12 weeks. TCR sequencing covered 230 to 250 trial participants: 200 to 220 given two doses of AZD1222 and 26 given two doses of MenACWY control vaccine. Enrollment into the trials was organized by age into subgroups of 18-55, 56-69 and 70-plus years, and those subgroups contained roughly 160, 29 and 62 TCR-sequenced participants, respectively. The full study reports these points: Participants were mostly white British and included more females than males, and it was suggested by the authors that clonal diversity may have been underestimated. The 56-69-year group was small, and its depth increase did not reach significance, likely because of low power. No day 14 peak-response samples were available, so repertoires were characterized only after the peak T cell response. Conclusions about previously exposed vaccinees are limited, since just a handful of AZD1222 recipients were seropositive for SARS-CoV-2 at baseline. Nearly half of unique spike-specific TCRs reportedly recognized epitopes outside regions mutated in the B.1.351 and B.1.1.7 variants. After two AZD1222 doses, spike-specific TCR breadth and depth were significantly higher than at day 0 and than in MenACWY recipients. CD4 TCRs associated with the vaccine covered the entire spike protein, and the dominant responses were in regions 160-218 and 743-854.

The label giving this sample's time point can be read as: baseline before first vaccination. Samples from vaccinated people were obtained from the UK trials COV001 and COV002, which included a single-blind randomized controlled phase 2/3 trial of AZD1222 (ChAdOx1 nCoV-19) in healthy adults. For TCRbeta chain sequencing, PBMC samples were collected from trial participants at day 0 and at day 28 after the second dose. The CDR3 regions of human TCRbeta chains were analyzed by immunosequencing. Per the original workflow: Repertoire TCRs were matched against a reference library of SARS-CoV-2-specific TCRs generated with the MIRA antigen-specificity platform. Breadth meant the fraction of unique TCRs that were SARS-CoV-2-associated, whereas depth meant the fraction of total T cells that were SARS-CoV-2-associated. Using the MIRA data, every spike-specific TCR was mapped to the spike region that the TCR reacted to and assigned to either a CD4 or a CD8 class. Log10-transformed breadth and depth values were compared by one-way ANOVA with Sidak's multiple comparisons tests. This is the immuneACCESS table as TCRdb keeps it, with only in-frame sequences that have V and J called. A part of the clones is gone; compared with another copy, unresolved V genes explain less than half, and the rest is unexplained. Clonal size and the V and J genes are those of that table, whereas D and trimming came from the DNA. Recorded for this sample are roughly 100,000 clones; 70% to 90% of them occurred a single time. The ten most abundant clones make up 10% to 15% of the sample.

About this clone itself: The antigen it binds to is not known. No quality values exist for individual bases; no much larger clone is one base distant.

The material sequenced was peripheral blood, taken on day 0 of AZD1222 vaccination. The TCR originated in an adult in good health.

The CDR3 region: CASSFYLTMNTEAFF. The DNA reads TGTGCCAGCAGCTTTTACCTCACTATGAACACTGAAGCTTTCTTT. In this chain, TRBV7-9 is recombined with TRBJ1-1; no D gene call is confident. V is reduced by 3 bases and J by 0 bases, leaving a spacing of 11 bases between them. In the germline V gene (reference sequence), CDR1 corresponds to SEHNR and CDR2 to FQNEAQ. Counted from cysteine to phenylalanine, this CDR3 has 15 amino acids. The sequence is cut down to CDR3 DNA, 45 bases in frame from base 1.